Presented here are 2 T cell receptor beta chains from one specimen sequenced in a study of T cells in Graves' hyperthyroidism and ophthalmopathy. Amplification of TCR beta CDR3 regions used RNA as the template. Primed by the HTBI set, a first-round RT-PCR was run on the TCR CDR3. TCRdb analysed the multiplex PCR reads with MiXCR anew, one entry per CDR3 protein. Of fewer than 650,000 distinct CDR3 sequences in the sample, 11% to 15% are singletons; the top ten hold approximately 6.4%. The sample taken for sequencing was blood. Receptor source: a woman between 18 and 29 years old with Graves' ophthalmopathy.

Of note for this clonotype: A much larger clone differs by one base, so this may be a read error. CDR3 protein: CASSDPRGASIQETQCF. In nucleotides, the CDR3 is TGTGCCAGCAGTGATCCCCGGGGGGCCTCAATCCAAGAGACCCAGTGCTTC. V is TRBV2 and J is TRBJ2-5, with D perhaps TRBD2 (7 bases). The CDR3 has 17 residues. Germline lookup yields CDR1 SNHLY and CDR2 FYNNEI.

As regards this clonotype: Given a much more abundant clone one base away, this may be a read error. The chain recombines TRBV15 with TRBJ2-5; D is ambiguous. This CDR3 contains 13 residues. CDR1 is LNHNV, CDR2 YYDKDF, per germline (reference sequence). CDR3 coding DNA: TGTGCCACCAGCAGAGATCTTAAAGAGGCCCAGTACTTC. It yields the protein CATSRDLKEAQYF.